This TCR beta chain is drawn from a study of blood T cells in healthy people across ages. A second PCR, run for about 6 to 11 cycles, used a sample-barcoded 5' primer plus a J-beta primer mix. Each single sample gave us at least 2.5 million CDR3-containing paired-end reads. MiXCR, applied by TCRdb to the 5' RACE reads, yields one record per CDR3 protein. The data contain fewer than 1,000,000 distinct CDR3 sequences, roughly 46% of them seen just once; the ten biggest clones take up 15% to 20%. Study-wide points: Long-lived and aged donors differed, with more naive CD4+ cells and higher diversity in the long-lived.

Worth noting for this clonotype: Its antigen remains unidentified.

CDR3 size: 18 residues. The germline CDR1 and CDR2 sequences are SGHRS and YFSETQ. With 0 bases removed from V and 14 bases from J, the gap between germline ends came to 30 bases. The sample consisted of blood. This clonotype was sampled from an older man in good health. The chain carries TRBV5-1 and TRBJ2-1, with D possibly being TRBD2 (5 bases). CDR3 nucleotide sequence: TGCGCCAGCAGCTTGGTCCGCTCTCGAACCTCATCTAGCCAACTAAAGTTCTTC. This codes for CASSLVRSRTSSSQLKFF.